This TCR beta chain was identified in a study of prognosis after radiotherapy for stage I lung cancer. For the study at large: All of the enrolled patients had stage I non-small cell lung cancer, and they joined between April 2018 and 2019.

V gave up 2 bases and J gave up 14 bases, with 16 bases separating them. The CDR3 loop spans 13 amino acids. Germline CDR1 LNHDA, CDR2 SQIVND (reference sequence). Amplification of TCR beta CDR3 from genomic DNA used two-round multiplex PCR. With primers specific to each TRBV and TRBJ gene, the first-round PCR was performed. TCRdb analysed the multiplex PCR reads with MiXCR anew, one entry per CDR3 protein. The sample lists roughly 16,000 distinct CDR3 sequences, approximately 31% seen once, with 25% in the top ten. The clonotype comes from a donor aged 50 or older with non-small cell lung cancer. This rearrangement joins TRBV19 to TRBJ1-5; D not certain. The sample in question was PBMCs, obtained before or after stereotactic body radiation therapy (not recorded which). The CDR3 sequence is CASSIRGNQPKHF. The CDR3 DNA reads as TGTGCCAGTAGTATAAGAGGGAATCAGCCAAAGCATTTT.